A selection of T cell receptor beta chains follows, all from one sample in a study of PD-1 blockade in classical Hodgkin lymphoma. Here immunoSEQ multiplex PCR was the method, and the copy in TCRdb shows in-frame clones only, minus some. The table records tens of thousands of clones, 70% to 75% of them present only once. Sequencing was performed on peripheral blood mononuclear cells (PBMCs), taken before the second cycle of nivolumab. These receptors all come from a human donor with classical Hodgkin lymphoma. CDR3s include the opening cysteine and the closing phenylalanine or tryptophan. A D gene is named only where the DNA matches it firmly. Expanded clones get a size class; other rows say once, few or many, or leave the size out.

j_call | v_call | clone_size | cdr3_length | d_call | cdr3_aa | cdr3_nt
TRBJ1-1 | TRBV4-2 | NA | 17 | TRBD1 | CASSQVGTGGTNTEAFF | TGTGCCAGCAGCCAAGTGGGGACAGGGGGGACGAACACTGAAGCTTTCTTT
TRBJ2-7 | TRBV23-1 | few | 18 | TRBD2 | CASYRLRLAGVLSYEQYF | TGCGCCAGCTACCGCCTTCGACTAGCGGGGGTTCTTTCCTACGAGCAGTACTTC
TRBJ2-5 | TRBV6-5 | NA | 15 | NA | CASTQKNYLGETQYF | TGTGCCAGCACCCAAAAGAACTATCTAGGGGAGACCCAGTACTTC
TRBJ2-2 | TRBV7-9 | NA | 14 | NA | CASSFVGGTGELFF | TGTGCCAGCAGCTTCGTGGGGGGAACCGGGGAGCTGTTTTTT
TRBJ1-2 | TRBV6-5 | NA | 15 | TRBD1 | CASSYADRVWDGYTF | TGTGCCAGCAGTTACGCCGACAGGGTGTGGGATGGCTACACCTTC
TRBJ1-3 | TRBV28 | NA | 12 | NA | CASSSGGNTIYF | TGTGCCAGCAGTTCGGGTGGAAACACCATATATTTT
TRBJ2-3 | TRBV4-1 | NA | 11 | NA | CASSHSNTQYF | TGCGCCAGCAGCCATAGTAATACGCAGTATTTT
TRBJ1-2 | TRBV6-1 | NA | 15 | NA | CASSLTGTLPGGYTF | TGTGCCAGCAGTCTTACCGGGACATTACCTGGGGGCTACACCTTC
TRBJ2-7 | TRBV9 | NA | 15 | NA | CASSDDVGGSYEQYF | TGTGCCAGCAGCGACGATGTAGGGGGCTCCTACGAGCAGTACTTC
TRBJ2-1 | TRBV10-2 | NA | 11 | NA | CASRTFNEQFF | TGCGCCAGCAGGACATTCAATGAGCAGTTCTTC
TRBJ1-4 | TRBV28 | few | 15 | NA | CASSFSGGGNEKLFF | TGTGCCAGCAGTTTTTCGGGAGGGGGTAATGAAAAACTGTTTTTT
TRBJ1-2 | TRBV7-9 | NA | 14 | NA | CASSLVGEVYGYTF | TGTGCCAGCAGCTTAGTAGGGGAGGTCTATGGCTACACCTTC
TRBJ2-3 | TRBV2 | NA | 15 | NA | CASSDGTASTDTQYF | TGTGCCAGCAGTGATGGGACTGCTAGCACAGATACGCAGTATTTT
TRBJ1-1 | TRBV2 | NA | 13 | NA | CASGSLKRTEAFF | TGTGCCAGCGGGTCCCTGAAAAGAACTGAAGCTTTCTTT
TRBJ1-1 | TRBV7-8 | NA | 16 | NA | CASSLTRELKNTEAFF | TGTGCCAGCAGCTTAACCCGAGAGTTGAAGAACACTGAAGCTTTCTTT
TRBJ1-5 | TRBV27 | NA | 16 | NA | CASSPTLTDSNQPQHF | TGTGCCAGCAGTCCAACCCTCACAGATAGCAATCAGCCCCAGCATTTT
TRBJ2-3 | TRBV6-6 | NA | 13 | NA | CASSYSHPDTQYF | TGTGCCAGCAGTTACTCTCACCCAGATACGCAGTATTTT
TRBJ2-7 | TRBV30 | once | 14 | TRBD1 | CAWSGGQPGYEQYF | TGTGCCTGGAGTGGGGGACAGCCAGGCTACGAGCAGTACTTC
TRBJ2-3 | TRBV4-1 | NA | 13 | NA | CASSQDRPDTQYF | TGCGCCAGCAGCCAAGACCGTCCGGATACGCAGTATTTT
TRBJ2-7 | TRBV28 | few | 14 | NA | CASSLAGDSYEQYF | TGTGCCAGCAGTTTAGCAGGGGACTCCTACGAGCAGTACTTC
TRBJ2-7 | TRBV7-7 | few | 14 | TRBD1 | CASSLIPGGDEQYF | TGTGCTAGCAGCTTAATACCAGGGGGCGACGAGCAGTACTTC
TRBJ2-7 | TRBV4-1 | NA | 14 | TRBD2 | CASSQDGGADEQYF | TGCGCCAGCAGCCAAGACGGGGGGGCGGACGAGCAGTACTTC
TRBJ1-2 | TRBV2 | NA | 11 | NA | CASSENYGYTF | TGTGCCAGCAGTGAAAACTATGGCTACACCTTC
TRBJ2-1 | TRBV15 | few | 13 | NA | CATGDSKNYEQFF | TGTGCCACCGGGGACTCAAAAAATTATGAGCAGTTCTTC
TRBJ1-5 | TRBV27 | NA | 13 | TRBD1 | CATRDRGGQPQHF | TGTGCCACCCGGGACAGGGGGGGTCAGCCCCAGCATTTT
TRBJ1-2 | TRBV5-1 | once | 14 | NA | CASSPRPGNYGYTF | TGCGCCAGCAGCCCCCGCCCGGGGAACTATGGCTACACCTTC
TRBJ1-1 | TRBV11-2 | NA | 13 | NA | CASSFTKRNEAFF | TGTGCCAGCAGCTTTACTAAGAGGAATGAAGCTTTCTTT
TRBJ2-5 | TRBV5-4 | few | 13 | NA | CASSWSENRTQYF | TGTGCCAGCAGCTGGAGCGAGAACCGGACCCAGTACTTC
TRBJ2-2 | TRBV15 | NA | 16 | TRBD1 | CATSRTGTGVTGELFF | TGTGCCACCAGCAGGACCGGGACAGGGGTAACCGGGGAGCTGTTTTTT